The T cell receptor beta chain described here comes from a study of T cells after yellow fever vaccination. Study-wide points: Post-booster repertoires again held most primary-vaccination clones (about 96% CD4, just under 90% CD8). There was a possibility that FACS-sorted repertoires contained abundant clonotypes contaminating from the bulk population. Compared with primary, the secondary response was weaker and peaked at day 5, not 15.

To note about this clonotype: No antigen is known for it.

One entry per CDR3 protein results from TCRdb running MiXCR on the 5' RACE reads. The sample lists roughly 320,000 distinct CDR3 sequences, around 11% seen once, with 3% to 3.5% in the top ten. Trimming cost V 6 bases and J 3 bases, with 17 bases left between them. The CDR3 covers 16 residues. From germline, CDR1 is SGHTA and CDR2 FQGNSA. The sample was CD4+ T cells sorted from PBMCs, taken 45 days after the yellow fever booster vaccination. The chain employs TRBV7-2 and TRBJ2-2, with D possibly being TRBD1 (5 bases). The TCR originated in a man between 18 and 35 years old who received the YFV17D yellow fever vaccine. CDR3 residues: CASRKPGNWDTGELFF. The CDR3, as DNA: TGTGCCAGCAGAAAACCAGGGAATTGGGACACCGGGGAGCTGTTTTTT.